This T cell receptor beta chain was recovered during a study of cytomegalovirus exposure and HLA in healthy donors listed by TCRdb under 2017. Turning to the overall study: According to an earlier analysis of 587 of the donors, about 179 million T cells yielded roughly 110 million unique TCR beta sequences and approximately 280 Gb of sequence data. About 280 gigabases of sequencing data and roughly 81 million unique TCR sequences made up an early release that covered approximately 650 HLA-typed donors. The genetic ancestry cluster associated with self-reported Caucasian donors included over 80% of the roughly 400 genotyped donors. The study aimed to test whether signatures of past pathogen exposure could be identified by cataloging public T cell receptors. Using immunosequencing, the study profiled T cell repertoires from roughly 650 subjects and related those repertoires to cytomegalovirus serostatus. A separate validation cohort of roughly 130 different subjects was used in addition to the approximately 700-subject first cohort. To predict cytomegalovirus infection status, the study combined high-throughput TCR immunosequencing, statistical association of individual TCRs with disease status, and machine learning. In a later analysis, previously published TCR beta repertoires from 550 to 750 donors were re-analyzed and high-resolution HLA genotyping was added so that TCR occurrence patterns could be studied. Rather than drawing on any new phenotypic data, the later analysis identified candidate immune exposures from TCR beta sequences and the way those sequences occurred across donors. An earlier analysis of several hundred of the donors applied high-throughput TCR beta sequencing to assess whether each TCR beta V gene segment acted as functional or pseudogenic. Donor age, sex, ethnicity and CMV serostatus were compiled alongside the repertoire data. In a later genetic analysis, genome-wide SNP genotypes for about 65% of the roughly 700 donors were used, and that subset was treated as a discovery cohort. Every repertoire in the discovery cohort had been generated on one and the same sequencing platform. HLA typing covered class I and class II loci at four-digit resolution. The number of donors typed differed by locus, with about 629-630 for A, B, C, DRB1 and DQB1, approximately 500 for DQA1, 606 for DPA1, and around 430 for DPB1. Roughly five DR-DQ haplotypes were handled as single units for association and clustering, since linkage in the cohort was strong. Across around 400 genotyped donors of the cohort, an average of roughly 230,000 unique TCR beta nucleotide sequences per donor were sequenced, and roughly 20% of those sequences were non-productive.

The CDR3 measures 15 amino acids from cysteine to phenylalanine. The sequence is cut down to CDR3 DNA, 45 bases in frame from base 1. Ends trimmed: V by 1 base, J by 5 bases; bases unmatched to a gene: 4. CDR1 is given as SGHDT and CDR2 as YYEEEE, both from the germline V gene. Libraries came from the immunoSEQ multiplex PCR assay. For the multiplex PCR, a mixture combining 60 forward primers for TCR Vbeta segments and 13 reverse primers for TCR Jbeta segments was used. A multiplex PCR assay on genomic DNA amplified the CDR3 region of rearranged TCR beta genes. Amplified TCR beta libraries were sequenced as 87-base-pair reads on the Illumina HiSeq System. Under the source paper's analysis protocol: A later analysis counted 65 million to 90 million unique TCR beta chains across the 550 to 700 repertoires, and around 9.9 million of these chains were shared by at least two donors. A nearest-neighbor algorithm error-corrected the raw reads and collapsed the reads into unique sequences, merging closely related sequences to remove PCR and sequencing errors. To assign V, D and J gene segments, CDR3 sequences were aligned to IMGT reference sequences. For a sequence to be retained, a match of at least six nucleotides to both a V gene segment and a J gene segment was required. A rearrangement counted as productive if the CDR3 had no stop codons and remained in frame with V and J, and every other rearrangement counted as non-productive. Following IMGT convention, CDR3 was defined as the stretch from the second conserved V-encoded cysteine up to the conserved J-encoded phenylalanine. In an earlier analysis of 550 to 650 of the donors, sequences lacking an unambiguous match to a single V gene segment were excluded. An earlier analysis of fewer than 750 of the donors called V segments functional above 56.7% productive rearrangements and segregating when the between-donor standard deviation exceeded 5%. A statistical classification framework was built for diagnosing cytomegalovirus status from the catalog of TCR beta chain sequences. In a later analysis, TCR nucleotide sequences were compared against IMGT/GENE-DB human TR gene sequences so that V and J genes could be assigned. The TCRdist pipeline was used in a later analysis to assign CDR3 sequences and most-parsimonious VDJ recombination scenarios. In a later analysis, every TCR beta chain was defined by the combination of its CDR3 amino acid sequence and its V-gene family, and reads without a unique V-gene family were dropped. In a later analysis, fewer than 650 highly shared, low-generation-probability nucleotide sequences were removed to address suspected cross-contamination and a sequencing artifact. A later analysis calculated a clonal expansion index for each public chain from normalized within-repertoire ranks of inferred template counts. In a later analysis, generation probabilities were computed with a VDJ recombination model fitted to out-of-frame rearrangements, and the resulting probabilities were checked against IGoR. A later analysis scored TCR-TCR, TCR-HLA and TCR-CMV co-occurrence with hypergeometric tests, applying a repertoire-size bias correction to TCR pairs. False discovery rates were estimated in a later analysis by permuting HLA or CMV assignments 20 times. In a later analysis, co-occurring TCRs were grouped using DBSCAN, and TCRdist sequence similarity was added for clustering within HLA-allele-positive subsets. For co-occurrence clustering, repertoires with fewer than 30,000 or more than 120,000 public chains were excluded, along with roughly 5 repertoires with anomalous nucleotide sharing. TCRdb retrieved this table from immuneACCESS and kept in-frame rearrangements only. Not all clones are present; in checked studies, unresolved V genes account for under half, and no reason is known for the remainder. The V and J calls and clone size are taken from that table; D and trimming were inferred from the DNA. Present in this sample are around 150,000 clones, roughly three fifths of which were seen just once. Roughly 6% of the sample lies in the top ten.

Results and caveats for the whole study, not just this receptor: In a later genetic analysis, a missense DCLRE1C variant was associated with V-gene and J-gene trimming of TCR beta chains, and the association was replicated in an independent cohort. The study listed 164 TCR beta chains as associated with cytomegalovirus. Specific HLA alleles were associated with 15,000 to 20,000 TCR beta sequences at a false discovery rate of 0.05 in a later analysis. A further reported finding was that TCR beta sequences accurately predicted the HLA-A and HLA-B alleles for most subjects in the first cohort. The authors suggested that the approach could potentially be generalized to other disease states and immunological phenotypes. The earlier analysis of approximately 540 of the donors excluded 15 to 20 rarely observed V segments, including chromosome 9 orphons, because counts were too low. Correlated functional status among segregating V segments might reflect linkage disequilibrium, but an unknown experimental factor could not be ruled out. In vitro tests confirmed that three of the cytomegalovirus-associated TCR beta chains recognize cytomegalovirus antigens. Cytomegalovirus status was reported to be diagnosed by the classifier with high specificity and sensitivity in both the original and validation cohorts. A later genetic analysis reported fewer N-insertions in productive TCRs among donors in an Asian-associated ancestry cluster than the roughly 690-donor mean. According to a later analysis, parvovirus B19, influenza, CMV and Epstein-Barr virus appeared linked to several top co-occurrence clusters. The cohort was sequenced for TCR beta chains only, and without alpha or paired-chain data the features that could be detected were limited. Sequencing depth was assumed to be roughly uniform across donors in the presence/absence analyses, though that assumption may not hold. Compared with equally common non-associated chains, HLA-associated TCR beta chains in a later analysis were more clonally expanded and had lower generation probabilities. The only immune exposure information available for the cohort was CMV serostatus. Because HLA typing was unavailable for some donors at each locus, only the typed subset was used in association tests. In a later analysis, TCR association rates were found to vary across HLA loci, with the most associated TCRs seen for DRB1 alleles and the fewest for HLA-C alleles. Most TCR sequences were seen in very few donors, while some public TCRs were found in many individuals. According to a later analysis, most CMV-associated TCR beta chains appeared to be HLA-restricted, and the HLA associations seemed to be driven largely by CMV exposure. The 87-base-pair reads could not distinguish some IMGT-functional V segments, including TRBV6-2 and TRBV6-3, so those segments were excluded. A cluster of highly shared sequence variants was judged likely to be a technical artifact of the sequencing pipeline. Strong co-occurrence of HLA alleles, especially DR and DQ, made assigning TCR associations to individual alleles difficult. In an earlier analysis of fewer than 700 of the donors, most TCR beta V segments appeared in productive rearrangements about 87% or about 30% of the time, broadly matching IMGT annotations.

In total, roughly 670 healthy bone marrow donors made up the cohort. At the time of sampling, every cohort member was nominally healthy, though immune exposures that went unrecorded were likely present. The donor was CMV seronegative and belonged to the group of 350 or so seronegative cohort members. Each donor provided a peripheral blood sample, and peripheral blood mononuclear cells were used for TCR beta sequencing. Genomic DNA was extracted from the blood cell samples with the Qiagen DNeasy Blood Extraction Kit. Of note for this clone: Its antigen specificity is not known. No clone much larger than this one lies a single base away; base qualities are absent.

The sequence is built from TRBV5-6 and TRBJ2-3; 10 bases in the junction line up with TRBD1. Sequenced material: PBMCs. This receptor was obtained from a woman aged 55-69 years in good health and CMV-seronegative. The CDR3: CASSLSGQGRDTQYF. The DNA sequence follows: TGTGCCAGCAGCTTGTCGGGACAGGGGAGAGATACGCAGTATTTT.